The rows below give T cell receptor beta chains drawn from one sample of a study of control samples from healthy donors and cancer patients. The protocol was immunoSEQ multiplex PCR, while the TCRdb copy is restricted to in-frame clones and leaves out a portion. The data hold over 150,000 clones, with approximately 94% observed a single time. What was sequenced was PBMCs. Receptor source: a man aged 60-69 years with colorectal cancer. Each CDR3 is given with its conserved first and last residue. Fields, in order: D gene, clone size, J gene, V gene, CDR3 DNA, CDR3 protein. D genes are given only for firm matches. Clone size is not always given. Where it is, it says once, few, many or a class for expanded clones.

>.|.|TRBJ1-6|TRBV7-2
TGTGCCAGCAGCAGGACAGCAAATAATTCACCCCTCCACTTT
CASSRTANNSPLHF
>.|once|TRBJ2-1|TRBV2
TGTGCCAGCAATCTGGACAGTTCCTCCTACAATGAGCAGTTCTTC
CASNLDSSSYNEQFF
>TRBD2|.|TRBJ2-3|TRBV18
TGTGCCAGCTCACCACCCCTAGCGGGGGGTACAGATACGCAGTATTTT
CASSPPLAGGTDTQYF
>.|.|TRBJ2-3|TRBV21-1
.
CASSILEGQSTDTQYF
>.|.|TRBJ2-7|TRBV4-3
TGCGCCAGCAGCCAAGATGCCAGGGCCCACGAGCAGTACTTC
CASSQDARAHEQYF
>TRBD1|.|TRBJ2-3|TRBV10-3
TGTGCCATCAACTCGGGACAGAGCACAGATACGCAGTATTTT
CAINSGQSTDTQYF
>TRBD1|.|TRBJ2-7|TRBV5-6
TGTGCCAGCAGCACTAGACAGGGGATAGTCCACGAGCAGTACTTC
CASSTRQGIVHEQYF
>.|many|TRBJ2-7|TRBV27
TGTGCCAGCAGCCGACTTCACAGTGGGGTCTACGAGCAGTACTTC
CASSRLHSGVYEQYF
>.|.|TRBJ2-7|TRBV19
TGTGCCAGTAGCAGGACAGTAACGTACGAGCAGTACTTC
CASSRTVTYEQYF
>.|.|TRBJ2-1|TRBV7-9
TGTGCCAGCAGCTTAGCACTGTCTAGCGATGAGCAGTTCTTC
CASSLALSSDEQFF
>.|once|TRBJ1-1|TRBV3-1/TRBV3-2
TGTGCCAGCAGCCAAGATCTCGGAGGGAACACTGAAGCTTTCTTT
CASSQDLGGNTEAFF
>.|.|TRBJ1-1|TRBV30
TGTGCCTGGAGTGTAAGGTCTTCCGCTGAAGCTTTCTTT
CAWSVRSSAEAFF
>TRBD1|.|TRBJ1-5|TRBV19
TGTGCCAGTACCCCGGGACAGGGTGTGGGGCCCCAGCATTTT
CASTPGQGVGPQHF
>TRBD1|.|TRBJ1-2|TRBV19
TGTGCCAGTAAGCCGGGACAGGGGAACTATGGCTACACCTTC
CASKPGQGNYGYTF
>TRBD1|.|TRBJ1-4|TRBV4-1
TGCGCCAGCAGCCAAGATAGTTCAGGGGGAGGAGAAAAACTGTTTTTT
CASSQDSSGGGEKLFF
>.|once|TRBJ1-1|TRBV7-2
TGTGCCAGCAGCTCGTCAGGGAGGGGGAACACTGAAGCTTTCTTT
CASSSSGRGNTEAFF
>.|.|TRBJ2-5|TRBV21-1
TGTGCCAGCAGCAAAGGTCCTGCGCCCCAAGAAGAGACCCAGTACTTC
CASSKGPAPQEETQYF
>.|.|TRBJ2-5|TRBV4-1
TGCGCCAGCAGCCAAGACGGGGTAGTAGAGACCCAGTACTTC
CASSQDGVVETQYF
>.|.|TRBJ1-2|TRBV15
TGTGCCACCAGCTTTCTCCGGGGAGGGAACTATGGCTACACCTTC
CATSFLRGGNYGYTF
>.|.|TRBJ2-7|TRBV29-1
TGCAGCGTTGGGAGGACCTCCTACGAGCAGTACTTC
CSVGRTSYEQYF
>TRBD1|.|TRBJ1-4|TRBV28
TGTGCCAGCAGTCTTCAGGGGGCGCAAGCTAATGAAAAACTGTTTTTT
CASSLQGAQANEKLFF
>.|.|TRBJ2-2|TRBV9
TGTGCCAGCAGCCCGAGGGAAAACACCGGGGAGCTGTTTTTT
CASSPRENTGELFF